The clone carrying this TCR beta chain was counted a few times. The antigen is not known. This specimen belongs to a study of cytomegalovirus exposure and HLA in healthy donors. This CDR3 spans 20 amino acids. Findings and limits, study-wide: Among donors in an Asian-associated ancestry cluster, a later analysis reportedly found fewer N-insertions than the roughly 610-donor mean. A link between a missense DCLRE1C variant and TCR beta V- and J-gene trimming emerged from a later analysis. In most subjects, TCR beta sequences reportedly gave accurate predictions of HLA-A and HLA-B alleles. Most TCR sequences were rare, but some public TCRs occurred in many donors.

13 Jbeta primers and 60 Vbeta primers were used for the PCR. Only in-frame clones appear in the TCRdb table, and some are missing; sequencing was by immunoSEQ multiplex PCR. The data hold 200,000 or so clones, with about 80% observed a single time. The sequence derives from a woman aged 18-30 years in good health and CMV-seropositive. The chain joins TRBV21-1 to TRBJ2-2; TRBD2 is the table's D call, not checked against the DNA. TRBV21-1 is a known pseudogene. What was sequenced was PBMCs. The CDR3 sequence: CASSNPRKGRGGPNTGELFF. As DNA, the CDR3 is TGTGCCAGCAGCAACCCACGAAAAGGGCGCGGGGGTCCAAACACCGGGGAGCTGTTTTTT.